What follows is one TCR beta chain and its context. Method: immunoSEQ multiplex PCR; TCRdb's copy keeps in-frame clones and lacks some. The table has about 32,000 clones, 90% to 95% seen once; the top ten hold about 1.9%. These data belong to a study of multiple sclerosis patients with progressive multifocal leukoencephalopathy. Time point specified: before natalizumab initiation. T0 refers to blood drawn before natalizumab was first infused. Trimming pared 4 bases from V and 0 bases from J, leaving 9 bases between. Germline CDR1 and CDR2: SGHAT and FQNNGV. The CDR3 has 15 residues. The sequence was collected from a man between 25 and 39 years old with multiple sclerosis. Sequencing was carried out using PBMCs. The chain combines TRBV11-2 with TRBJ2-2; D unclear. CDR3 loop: CASSWNHPNTGELFF. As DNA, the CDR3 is TGTGCCAGCAGCTGGAACCACCCGAACACCGGGGAGCTGTTTTTT.